Listed below are T cell receptor beta chains from one sample, sequenced in a study of blood T cell repertoires in COVID-19. Only in-frame clones appear in the TCRdb table, and some are missing; sequencing was by immunoSEQ multiplex PCR. The sample lists about 160,000 clones; around nine tenths were seen once. Specimen: peripheral blood. Receptor source: a woman in her sixties or seventies with COVID-19, enrolled during active disease. Both conserved end residues are part of each CDR3. Fields, in order: D gene, V gene, clone size, J gene, CDR3 length, CDR3 protein, CDR3 DNA. D genes are given only for firm matches. The size entry is marked missing in some rows and otherwise reads once, few, many or a size class.

.,TRBV11-2,.,TRBJ1-5,13,CASSRTVNQPQHF,TGTGCCAGCAGCCGGACAGTCAATCAGCCCCAGCATTTT
TRBD2,TRBV30,.,TRBJ2-1,15,CAWSVASGGSDEQFF,TGTGCCTGGAGTGTCGCTAGCGGGGGGAGCGATGAGCAGTTCTTC
.,TRBV7-2,once,TRBJ1-6,13,CASESGQGGPLHF,TGTGCCAGCGAAAGCGGGCAGGGCGGACCCCTCCACTTT
.,TRBV5-1,.,TRBJ1-1,18,CASSLGGAGDPLNTEAFF,TGCGCCAGCAGCTTGGGTGGGGCAGGGGATCCGCTGAACACTGAAGCTTTCTTT
.,TRBV29-1,.,TRBJ2-7,11,CSVEASYEQYF,TGCAGCGTTGAAGCCAGCTACGAGCAGTACTTC
TRBD1,TRBV6-6,.,TRBJ2-1,20,CASSPEKGQGVMSSYNEQFF,TGTGCCAGCAGCCCCGAAAAGGGACAGGGGGTCATGAGCTCCTACAATGAGCAGTTCTTC
.,TRBV2,.,TRBJ1-1,12,CASGDWNTEAFF,TGTGCCAGCGGTGACTGGAACACTGAAGCTTTCTTT
TRBD1,TRBV14,.,TRBJ2-2,17,CASSRTRDSQASGELFF,TGTGCCAGCAGCCGCACCAGGGACAGCCAAGCCAGCGGGGAGCTGTTTTTT
.,TRBV7-2,.,TRBJ1-6,13,CASSLEGGRGLHF,TGTGCCAGCAGCTTAGAGGGGGGGCGAGGGCTCCACTTT
.,TRBV6-5,.,TRBJ1-3,15,CASSSTVFSGNTIYF,TGTGCCAGCAGTTCTACAGTCTTCTCTGGAAACACCATATATTTT
.,TRBV2,.,TRBJ1-3,15,CASSEVRVSGNTIYF,TGTGCCAGCAGTGAGGTGCGGGTCTCTGGAAACACCATATATTTT
.,TRBV2,.,TRBJ2-1,15,CASRARVRLGNEQFF,TGTGCCAGCAGGGCTCGAGTGAGACTAGGGAATGAGCAGTTCTTC
.,TRBV5-5,.,TRBJ1-5,17,CASSLGFVRDSNQPQHF,TGTGCCAGCAGCTTGGGGTTCGTACGGGATAGCAATCAGCCCCAGCATTTT
.,TRBV5-1,few,TRBJ1-5,11,CASSTLQGLHF,TGCGCCAGCAGCACGTTACAGGGATTACATTTT
.,TRBV29-1,few,TRBJ1-1,15,CSVEDRGGGGTEAFF,TGCAGCGTTGAAGATCGGGGGGGCGGAGGCACTGAAGCTTTCTTT
.,TRBV28,.,TRBJ1-6,19,CASIPSLGGHSSYNSPLHF,TGTGCCAGCATTCCTTCCCTTGGGGGACACAGCTCCTATAATTCACCCCTCCACTTT
.,TRBV19,few,TRBJ1-2,13,CASSIAPDYGYTF,TGTGCCAGTAGTATAGCCCCTGACTATGGCTACACCTTC
.,TRBV10-1,.,TRBJ1-2,12,CASSAEGYGYTF,TGCGCCAGCAGTGCGGAGGGCTATGGCTACACCTTC
TRBD2,TRBV6-1,.,TRBJ2-5,18,CASSEIGLAGGFQETQYF,TGTGCCAGCAGTGAAATCGGGCTAGCGGGGGGGTTCCAAGAGACCCAGTACTTC
.,TRBV28,.,TRBJ1-2,16,CASSSLMGALNYGYTF,TGTGCCAGCAGTTCCCTAATGGGGGCTTTGAACTATGGCTACACCTTC
.,TRBV7-2,.,TRBJ1-2,13,CASSLGPLYGYTF,TGTGCCAGCAGCTTGGGGCCACTTTATGGCTACACCTTC
.,TRBV13,.,TRBJ1-4,14,CASSHPVPNEKLFF,TGTGCCAGCAGCCACCCGGTTCCAAATGAAAAACTGTTTTTT
TRBD1,TRBV7-9,.,TRBJ1-2,16,CASRNDRAQGAYGYTF,TGTGCCAGCAGGAACGACAGGGCACAGGGGGCCTATGGCTACACCTTC
.,TRBV20-1,.,TRBJ1-5,13,CSASIQGNQPQHF,TGCAGTGCTAGTATACAGGGAAATCAGCCCCAGCATTTT
.,TRBV2,.,TRBJ1-3,15,CASSGRPGRGNTIYF,TGTGCCAGCAGTGGACGGCCGGGGAGAGGAAACACCATATATTTT
.,TRBV5-1,once,TRBJ2-7,15,CASSLVPGETYEQYF,TGCGCCAGCAGCTTGGTACCAGGGGAGACCTACGAGCAGTACTTC
.,TRBV6-5,.,TRBJ1-1,14,CASLIWGGNTEAFF,TGTGCCAGCCTCATCTGGGGGGGGAACACTGAAGCTTTCTTT
.,TRBV6-5,few,TRBJ1-3,12,CASHSSGNTIYF,TGTGCCAGCCATAGCTCTGGAAACACCATATATTTT
.,TRBV27,.,TRBJ2-5,16,CASSLFLDNNQETQYF,TGTGCCAGCAGTTTATTTCTCGATAACAACCAAGAGACCCAGTACTTC
TRBD1,TRBV5-4,once,TRBJ1-6,18,CASSHRTGKGSYNSPLHF,TGTGCCAGCAGCCACCGGACAGGAAAAGGATCCTATAATTCACCCCTCCACTTT
TRBD2,TRBV5-6,.,TRBJ2-1,16,CASSLASLAGLNEQFF,TGTGCCAGCAGCTTGGCTTCATTAGCGGGGCTAAATGAGCAGTTCTTC
.,TRBV9,.,TRBJ1-2,17,CASSGVQSGTRNYGYTF,TGTGCCAGCAGCGGAGTTCAGAGCGGGACTCGAAACTATGGCTACACCTTC
TRBD1,TRBV19,.,TRBJ1-6,16,CASSTPGQAYNSPLHF,TGTGCCAGTAGTACTCCCGGACAGGCATATAATTCACCCCTCCACTTT
TRBD1,TRBV5-1,.,TRBJ1-2,15,CASSIGTAGDYGYTF,TGCGCCAGCAGCATAGGGACAGCGGGGGACTATGGCTACACCTTC